This T cell receptor beta chain was retrieved from a study of blood T cell repertoires in COVID-19. Turning to the study itself: Samples came from the United States, Italy and Spain, spanning acute and convalescent COVID-19. T cells, B-cell-depleted T cells, or PBMCs provided the cDNA or gDNA that served as material.

Germline V gene sequence: CDR1 MRHNA, CDR2 SNTAGT. The CDR3 is 19 amino acids. Unmatched junction bases numbered 15, after V lost 0 bases and J lost 3 bases. In the study's own analysis: Counts of nucleated cells, estimated from reference gene primer amplification, were obtained. Sequencing used immunoSEQ multiplex PCR; TCRdb keeps in-frame clones, though not all of them. V and J calls and clone size are as listed in that table; D and trimming were resolved from the DNA. The sample comprises 100,000 to 150,000 clones, 77% of which are singletons, and approximately 7.9% rests with the top ten. This clone has only one observation.

Sequencing was performed on peripheral blood. The chain employs TRBV6-4 and TRBJ2-7, with 9 bases that match TRBD2. This sequence originates from a human donor in a cohort sampled during active COVID-19. CDR3 sequence (DNA): TGTGCCAGCAGTGACTCCGGCAGCGGGGGGCCCTATTACTTCTACGAGCAGTACTTC. It translates to CASSDSGSGGPYYFYEQYF.